The 9 T cell receptor beta chains given below trace back to one sample, sequenced in a study of T cell responses to AZD1222 COVID-19 vaccine. TCRdb keeps only in-frame clones here, not all; method: immunoSEQ multiplex PCR. The repertoire holds roughly 120,000 clones, over 80% seen once, with 14% in the top ten. Sequencing used peripheral blood, obtained on day 0 of AZD1222 vaccination. Receptors were obtained from an adult in good health.

V and J are TRBV5-1 and TRBJ2-7, with D unresolved. Germline V gene data show CDR1 as SGHRS and CDR2 as YFSETQ. The CDR3 sequence is 14 residues long. Between the trimmed V and J ends, which lost 6 bases and 1 base, there was a span of 14 bases. CDR3 sequence: CASTSDGFSYEQYF. The DNA for the CDR3 is TGCGCCAGCACCTCGGACGGATTTTCCTACGAGCAGTACTTC.

J is TRBJ2-6 and V is TRBV5-4, with 8 bases aligning to TRBD1. CDR1 is SGHNT, CDR2 YYREEE, per germline (reference sequence). CDR3 length: 15 amino acids. Trimming took 4 bases from V and 2 from J; bases not matched to a gene: 2. The CDR3, as DNA: TGTGCCAGCAGCCCACAGGGGGCTGGGGCCAACGTCCTGACTTTC. It specifies CASSPQGAGANVLTF.

The chain combines TRBV28 with TRBJ2-2; no clear D. V gave up 2 bases and J gave up 4 bases, with 14 bases separating them. This CDR3 contains 16 residues. Germline V CDR1 and CDR2: MDHEN, SYDVKM. The DNA of the CDR3 is TGTGCCAGCAGTTTAGGCGTAGGACCGGGCACCGGGGAGCTGTTTTTT. It codes for CASSLGVGPGTGELFF.

This sequence joins TRBV6-5 and TRBJ1-2; D remains unclear. Deletions cut 0 bases from V and 6 bases from J, with 14 bases between. This CDR3 has 15 residues. Germline-derived CDR1 and CDR2 are MNHEY and SVGAGI. The CDR3 sequence is CASSYSKGRGDGYTF. CDR3 bases: TGTGCCAGCAGTTACTCGAAAGGTAGAGGTGATGGCTACACCTTC.

Written as DNA, the CDR3 is TGCGCCAGCAGTACCGGGCGGGGCATGAACACTGAAGCTTTCTTT. Protein product: CASSTGRGMNTEAFF. The chain recombines TRBV4-1 with TRBJ1-1, with D possibly TRBD1 on 5 matching bases. The length of the CDR3 is 15 residues. The germline V gene has CDR1 MGHRA and CDR2 YSYEKL. The V gene lost 6 bases and the J gene lost 0 bases, with 14 bases spanning the gap.

V is TRBV25-1 and J is TRBJ2-7; TRBD2 agrees at 7 bases. The CDR3 contains 14 residues. CDR1 MGHDK and CDR2 SYGVNS come from the germline V gene. V lost 3 bases to trimming and J lost 6 bases; unmatched junction nucleotides: 8. The CDR3 DNA is TGTGCCAGCAGTGACCGGACTAGTATTCCCGAGCAGTACTTC. Its translation is CASSDRTSIPEQYF.

CDR3 region: CASSSGQGALAKNIQYF. The CDR3 bases are TGCGCCAGCAGCTCCGGACAGGGGGCGCTGGCCAAAAACATTCAGTACTTC. V is TRBV5-1 and J is TRBJ2-4, with 11 bases that match TRBD1. Germline-derived CDR1 and CDR2 are SGHRS and YFSETQ. This CDR3 spans 17 amino acids. The V and J ends lost 3 bases and 1 base, in that order; junction bases with no gene match: 6.

This clone was seen a single time. The J gene is TRBJ2-3, the V gene TRBV4-3; 7 bases map to TRBD1. The CDR3 runs 14 residues. From germline, CDR1 is LGHNA and CDR2 YSLEER. J lost 4 bases, V lost 1 base, and 2 bases had no gene match. The CDR3 region has the DNA TGCGCCAGCAGCCAAGGTAGGGGGCCAGATACGCAGTATTTT. Translated, it gives CASSQGRGPDTQYF.

This rearrangement joins TRBV5-1 to TRBJ2-2; 8 bases are a match to TRBD1. The CDR3 contains 17 residues. CDR1 is SGHRS, CDR2 YFSETQ, per germline. Losses at the gene ends were 1 base for V and 7 bases for J; bases not matched to a gene: 12. CDR3: CASSLTGSGTGIGELFF. CDR3 DNA: TGCGCCAGCAGCTTGACGGGTTCCGGGACAGGTATCGGGGAGCTGTTTTTT.